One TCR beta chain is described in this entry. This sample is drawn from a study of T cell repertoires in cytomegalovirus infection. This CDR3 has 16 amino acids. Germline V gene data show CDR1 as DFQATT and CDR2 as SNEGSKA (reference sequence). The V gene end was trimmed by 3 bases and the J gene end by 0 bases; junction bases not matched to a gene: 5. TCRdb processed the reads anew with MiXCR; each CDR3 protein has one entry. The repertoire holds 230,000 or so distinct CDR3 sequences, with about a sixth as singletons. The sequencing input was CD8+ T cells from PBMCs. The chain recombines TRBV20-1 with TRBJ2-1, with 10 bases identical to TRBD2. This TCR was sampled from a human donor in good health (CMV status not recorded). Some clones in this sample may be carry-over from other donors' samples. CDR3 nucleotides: TGCAGTGCTAGTGGTACTAGCGGGGTCTCCTACAATGAGCAGTTCTTC. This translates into CSASGTSGVSYNEQFF.